This T cell receptor (beta chain) originates from a study of CD8 T cells in Susac syndrome (dated by TCRdb to between 2017 and 2020). Background for the entire study: The study used repertoire sequencing to test whether antigen drove CD8+ T cell activation and differentiation in Susac syndrome. CD8+ T cell repertoire clonality was compared between some 12 healthy donors, some 14 Susac syndrome patients and around 15 multiple sclerosis patients.

Peripheral blood CD8+ and CD4+ T cells from healthy donors, Susac syndrome patients and multiple sclerosis patients were profiled using high-throughput TCR beta sequencing. Healthy donors were included as age- and sex-matched controls. Bulk CD8+ and CD4+ T cells were purified by magnetic negative isolation, whereas CD8+ TEMRA cells were enriched by FACS. Blood was drawn into EDTA tubes, processed within 24 hours, and PBMCs were isolated by density gradient centrifugation. PBMCs intended for TCR sequencing were cryopreserved in liquid nitrogen and were subsequently thawed in a 37 degrees C water bath. The sorted or isolated CD4+, CD8+ and CD8+ TEMRA cells reached a purity of at least 90%. There are a few counts of this clonotype. No cognate antigen has been identified for it. Base qualities are not provided; no much larger clone lies one nucleotide away. RNA was extracted using the RNeasy kit, and about 0.45 to 1 microgram was reverse transcribed with random hexamers. The immunoSEQ multiplex PCR assay, which covers 54 Vbeta and 13 Jbeta segments, was used to amplify TCR beta CDR3 regions. PCR amplification bias was corrected using a synthetic template baseline for primer optimization and computational correction. Per the source publication's procedure: Only productive sequences were kept, with reads annotated to V, D and J genes according to IMGT and analyzed in immunoSEQ Analyzer. To calculate clonality, Shannon entropy was normalized by log2 of the number of productive unique sequences and then subtracted from one. Public and private clones were assessed among the 100 most prevalent clones of each patient and control. Clones were defined as Susac-specific when absent from the healthy and MS cohorts, from 1052 published viral clones and from other ImmuneACCESS disease sequences. In-frame beta chains were kept once TCRdb had trimmed the public reads at Q25 with fastp and called clones with MiXCR. Each entry is one CDR3 protein sequence, shown with its most common DNA and genes. These V and J calls rely on TCRdb rather than the paper's analysis. A total of approximately 120,000 distinct CDR3 sequences appear in this sample, 85% to 95% of them only once. Roughly 0.12% of the sample rests with the top ten.

Paper-wide results and their limitations: The number of individuals in the TCR sequencing and HLA analysis was recognized as being relatively small.

From a lookup of the germline V gene, CDR1 and CDR2 are SGHRS and YFSETQ. Cut back by 1 base and 0 bases, the V and J ends lie 5 bases apart. The CDR3 measures 14 amino acids from cysteine to phenylalanine. Just the 42-base CDR3 DNA is kept, in frame starting at base 1. The sample comprised CD8+ T cells from PBMCs. The origin of this receptor is a human donor in good health. Rearrangement joined TRBV5-1 to TRBJ1-3; no D gene call is confident. The CDR3 reads CASSLSSSGNTIYF. Read as DNA, the sequence is TGCGCCAGCAGCTTGTCTAGCTCTGGAAACACCATATATTTT.